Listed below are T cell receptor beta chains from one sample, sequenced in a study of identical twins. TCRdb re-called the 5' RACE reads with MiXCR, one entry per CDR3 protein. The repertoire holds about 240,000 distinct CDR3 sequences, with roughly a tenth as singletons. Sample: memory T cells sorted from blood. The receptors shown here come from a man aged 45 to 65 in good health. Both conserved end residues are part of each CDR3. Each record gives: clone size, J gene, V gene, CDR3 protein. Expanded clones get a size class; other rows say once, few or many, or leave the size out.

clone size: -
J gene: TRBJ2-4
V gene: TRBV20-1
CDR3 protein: CSARVGVAKNIQYF

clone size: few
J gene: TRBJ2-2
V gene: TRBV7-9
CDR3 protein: CASDPGLATGELFF

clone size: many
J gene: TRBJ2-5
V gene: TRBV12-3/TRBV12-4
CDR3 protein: CASSELGMGETQYF

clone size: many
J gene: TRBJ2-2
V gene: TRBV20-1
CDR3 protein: CSANLAGGPNTGELFF

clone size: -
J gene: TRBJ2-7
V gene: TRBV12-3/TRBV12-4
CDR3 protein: CASSTSGRPYEQYF

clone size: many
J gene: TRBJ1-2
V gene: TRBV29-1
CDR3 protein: CSVRDSDLYGYTF

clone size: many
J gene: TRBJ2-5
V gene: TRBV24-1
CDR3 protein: CATSAAITDSGGGGSTLETQYF

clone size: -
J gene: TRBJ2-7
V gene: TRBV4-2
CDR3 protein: CASSQYLTPDRGQVQYF

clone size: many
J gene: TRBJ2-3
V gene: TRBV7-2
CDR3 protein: CASSIGLSSMGGAQYF

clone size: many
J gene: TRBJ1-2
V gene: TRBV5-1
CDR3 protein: CASSLGQARDGYTF

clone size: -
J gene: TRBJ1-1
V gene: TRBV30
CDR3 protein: CAWTVRLNTEAFF

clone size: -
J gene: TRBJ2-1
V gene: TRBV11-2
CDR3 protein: CASSLDRRLRTSGGVTLRDNEQFF

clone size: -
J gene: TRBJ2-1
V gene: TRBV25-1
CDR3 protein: CASSESGWTSSYNEQFF

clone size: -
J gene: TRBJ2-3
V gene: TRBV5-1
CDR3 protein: CASSLDQGSDTQYF

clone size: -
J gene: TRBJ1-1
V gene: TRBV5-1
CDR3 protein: CASSLQGWGPTEAFF

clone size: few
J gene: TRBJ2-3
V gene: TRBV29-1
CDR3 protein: CSAETIAGTDTQYF

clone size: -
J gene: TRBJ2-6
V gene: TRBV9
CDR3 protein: CASSVGGGRRANVLTF

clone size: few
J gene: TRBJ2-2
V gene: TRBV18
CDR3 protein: CASSPSGGTGELFF

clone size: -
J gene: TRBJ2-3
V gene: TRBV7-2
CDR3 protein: CASSSARASGAQYF

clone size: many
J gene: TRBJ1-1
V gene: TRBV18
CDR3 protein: CASSLTGTEAFF

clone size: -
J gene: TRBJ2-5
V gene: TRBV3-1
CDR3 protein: CASSHLLGDQETQYF

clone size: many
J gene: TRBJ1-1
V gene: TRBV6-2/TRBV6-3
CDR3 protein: CASRPTGATEAFF

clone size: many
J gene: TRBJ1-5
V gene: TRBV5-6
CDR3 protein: CASSWGGAGNQPQHF

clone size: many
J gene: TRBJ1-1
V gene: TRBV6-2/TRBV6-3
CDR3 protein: CASSWGTMNTEAFF

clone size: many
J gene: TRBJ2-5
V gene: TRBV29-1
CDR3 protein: CSVDRQGEATQYF

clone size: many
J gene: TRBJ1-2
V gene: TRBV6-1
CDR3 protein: CASTWDSSYGYTF

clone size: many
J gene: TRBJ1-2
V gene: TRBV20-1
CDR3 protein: CSASRDSSNYGYTF

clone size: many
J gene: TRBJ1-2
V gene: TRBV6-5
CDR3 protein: CASSLTGTGARGYTF

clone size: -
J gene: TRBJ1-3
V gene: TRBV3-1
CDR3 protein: CASGQETNSGNTIYF

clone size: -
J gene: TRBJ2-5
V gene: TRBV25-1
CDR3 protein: CASRGGPEETQYF

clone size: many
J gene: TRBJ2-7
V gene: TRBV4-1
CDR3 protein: CASSQVPSGSYEQYF

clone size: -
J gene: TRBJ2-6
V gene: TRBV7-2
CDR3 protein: CASSNQGSGANVLTF

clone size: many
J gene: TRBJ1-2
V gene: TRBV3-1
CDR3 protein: CASSRGTGANYGYTF

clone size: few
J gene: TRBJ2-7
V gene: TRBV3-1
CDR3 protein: CASSQVPRGGAGVGSYEQYF

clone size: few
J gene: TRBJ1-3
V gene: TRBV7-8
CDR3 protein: CASSSRDSAGNTIYF

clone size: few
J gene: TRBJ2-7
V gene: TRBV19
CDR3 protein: CASSSGQGPFYEQYF

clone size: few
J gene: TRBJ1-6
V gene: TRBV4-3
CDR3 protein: CASSQARGLYNSPLHF

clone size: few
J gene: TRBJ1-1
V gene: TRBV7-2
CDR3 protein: CASSWEGRNTEAFF

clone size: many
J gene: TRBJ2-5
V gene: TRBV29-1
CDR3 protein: CSVEVGTRGETQYF

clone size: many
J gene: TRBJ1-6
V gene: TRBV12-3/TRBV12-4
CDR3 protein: CASSLSVGSPLHF

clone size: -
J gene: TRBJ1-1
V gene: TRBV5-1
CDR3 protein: CASTVTGTGAYEAFF

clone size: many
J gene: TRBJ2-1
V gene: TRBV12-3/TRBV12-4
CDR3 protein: CASSLQGSSYNEQFF

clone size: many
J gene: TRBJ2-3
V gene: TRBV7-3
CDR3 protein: CASSPDRAGDTQYF

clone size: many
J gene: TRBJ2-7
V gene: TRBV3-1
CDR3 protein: CASSQQGRSSYEQYF